These 21 T cell receptor beta chains share one sample of origin, sequenced in a study of cytomegalovirus exposure and HLA in healthy donors. The PCR ran on 60 Vbeta and 13 Jbeta primers. This table comes from immunoSEQ multiplex PCR, and its TCRdb copy is limited to in-frame clones, with some not included. The data hold over 55,000 clones, with over 75% observed a single time. Sequencing was performed on PBMCs. The receptors were sampled from a woman aged 25 to 39 in good health and CMV-seropositive.

This clone appeared a few times. The chain links TRBV7-9 to TRBJ2-2, with 8 bases that match TRBD2. The CDR3 has 18 amino acids. With 5 bases clipped from V and 0 bases from J, the junction kept 11 bases outside the gene matches. Germline assignment: CDR1 SEHNR and CDR2 FQNEAQ (reference sequence). CDR3 sequence (DNA): TGTGCCAGCAGCGCCCCGCCACCGGGACTAGCGAACACCGGGGAGCTGTTTTTT. The encoded protein is CASSAPPPGLANTGELFF.

The rearrangement links TRBV2 to TRBJ2-1, with 7 positions matching TRBD1. Trimming cost V 7 bases and J 2 bases; bases outside gene matches: 8. Looked up from germline, CDR1 is SNHLY and CDR2 is FYNNEI. This CDR3 comprises 15 residues. The CDR3 coding sequence is TGTGCCAGCACCCTCACCGGGACAGCCTACAATGAGCAGTTCTTC. It yields the protein CASTLTGTAYNEQFF.

CDR3 coding DNA: TGTGCCAGCAGTTCCACAGGGAGCGGGAACTACGAGCAGTACTTC. It yields the protein CASSSTGSGNYEQYF. The chain combines TRBV27 with TRBJ2-5; TRBD2 might be the D (7 bases). The J call may be faulty, since TRBJ2-7 better matches the DNA end. Germline V lookup: CDR1 MNHEY, CDR2 SMNVEV (reference sequence). This CDR3 has 15 residues.

The chain uses TRBV19 and TRBJ2-7, with 9 nucleotides matching TRBD1. The CDR3 totals 13 residues. Germline-derived CDR1 and CDR2 are LNHDA and SQIVND (reference sequence). The junction had 6 bases not matched to a gene; V was cut back by 5 bases and J by 7 bases. CDR3 amino acids: CASSPGQGREQYF. The CDR3 DNA is TGTGCCAGTAGTCCTGGACAGGGGAGGGAGCAGTACTTC. Together with reference TRBV19 and TRBJ2-7, the CDR3 gives the full variable domain: DGGITQSPKYLFRKEGQNVTLSCEQNLNHDAMYWYRQDPGQGLRLIYYSQIVNDFQKGDIAEGYSVSREKKESFPLTVTSAQKNPTAFYLCASSPGQGREQYFGPGTRLTVT.

The J gene is TRBJ1-2, the V gene TRBV2; 7 bases are a match to TRBD1. The CDR3 is 14 amino acids. The germline V gene encodes CDR1 SNHLY and CDR2 FYNNEI. After removal of 5 bases from V and 6 bases from J, the junction contained 9 bases not matched to a gene. The chain's CDR3 is CASSPLTGLDGYTF. The CDR3 DNA is TGTGCCAGCAGTCCCCTGACAGGGTTGGATGGCTACACCTTC.

The chain employs TRBV27 and TRBJ2-7; a weak D match, TRBD2 (5 bases). The length of the CDR3 is 11 residues. Germline CDR1 reads MNHEY; CDR2 reads SMNVEV (reference sequence). The V end was cut by 3 bases, the J end by 6 bases, with 6 bases between. DNA of the CDR3: TGTGCCAGCAGTTTCAGCGGCGAGCAGTACTTC. It codes for CASSFSGEQYF.

The chain recombines TRBV9 with TRBJ2-5; D is possibly TRBD2 (7 bases). The CDR3 runs to 14 residues. In germline, CDR1 is SGDLS, CDR2 YYNGEE. Trimming removed 4 bases from V and 4 bases from J, with 14 bases in between. The CDR3 protein is CASSSLGGPETQYF. In DNA form, the CDR3 reads TGTGCCAGCAGCTCCCTGGGGGGGCCAGAGACCCAGTACTTC.

The chain couples TRBV6-5 to TRBJ1-2; no firm D call. V shed 6 bases and J shed 8 bases, with 16 bases lying between them. Per germline, CDR1 MNHEY and CDR2 SVGAGI. This CDR3 region has 13 residues. CDR3 nucleotides: TGTGCCAGCAGCTATTCAAAAGCGCGCGGCTACACCTTC. It codes for CASSYSKARGYTF.

The J gene is TRBJ2-2, the V gene TRBV4-1, with a possible D match to TRBD2 (6 bases). The CDR3 runs to 17 residues. V was trimmed by 0 bases and J by 7 bases, leaving 18 bases between them. Germline V gives CDR1 MGHRA, CDR2 YSYEKL. DNA for the CDR3: TGCGCCAGCAGCCAAGATGATGGCCGACCCGGGAGCGGGGAGCTGTTTTTT. It codes for CASSQDDGRPGSGELFF.

This chain links TRBV11-2 with TRBJ2-7, with TRBD1 matching 8 bases. CDR1 is SGHAT and CDR2 is FQNNGV in the germline V gene. The CDR3 runs 15 residues. Unmatched junction bases numbered 6, after V lost 1 base and J lost 4 bases. The CDR3 loop is CASSLGQGLFYEQYF. For the CDR3, the DNA is TGTGCCAGCAGCTTAGGACAGGGGTTGTTTTACGAGCAGTACTTC.

This chain joins TRBV27 and TRBJ1-2; 7 bases map to TRBD1. The V and J ends lost 3 bases and 6 bases, in that order; junction bases with no gene match: 4. This CDR3 has 13 residues. Germline V gene sequence: CDR1 MNHEY, CDR2 SMNVEV (reference sequence). CDR3 in DNA: TGTGCCAGCAGTTTCCCAGGGGGGCATGGCTACACCTTC. Its translation: CASSFPGGHGYTF.

The sample holds one count of this clone. This chain uses TRBV6-5 with TRBJ2-1; 9 bases line up with TRBD2. V trimming: 6 bases; J trimming: 5 bases; junction bases outside the gene matches: 8. CDR1 is MNHEY and CDR2 is SVGAGI in the germline V gene. CDR3 length: 15 residues. CDR3 coding DNA: TGTGCCAGCAGCCCCGGACTAGCGTCCAACAATGAGCAGTTCTTC. It codes for CASSPGLASNNEQFF.

This chain links TRBV11-2 with TRBJ1-1; D is unresolved. The CDR3 length is 15 residues. V lost 5 bases, J lost 2 bases, and 15 bases lay in between. Germline CDR1 and CDR2: SGHAT and FQNNGV. CDR3 sequence reads: CASSPRSFRNTEAFF. The CDR3 coding sequence is TGTGCCAGCAGCCCTAGAAGCTTCCGAAACACTGAAGCTTTCTTT. The whole variable domain, remainder taken from reference TRBV11-2 and TRBJ1-1, is EAGVAQSPRYKIIEKRQSVAFWCNPISGHATLYWYQQILGQGPKLLIQFQNNGVVDDSQLPKDRFSAERLKGVDSTLKIQPAKLEDSAVYLCASSPRSFRNTEAFFGQGTRLTVV.

In this sample, this clone turned up once. The chain joins TRBV6-5 to TRBJ1-1; D may be TRBD1 (6 bases). The CDR3 loop spans 13 amino acids. Germline V gives CDR1 MNHEY, CDR2 SVGAGI. V lost 5 bases and J lost 1, with 8 bases in between. CDR3 in DNA: TGTGCCAGCAGTCGGGGACAGAACACTGAAGCTTTCTTT. It specifies CASSRGQNTEAFF.

This clone was seen just once. This chain uses TRBV4-1 with TRBJ2-7, with 9 bases identical to TRBD2. Per germline, CDR1 MGHRA and CDR2 YSYEKL. The CDR3 runs to 15 residues. Losses at the gene ends were 1 base for V and 3 bases for J; bases not matched to a gene: 4. The CDR3 region is CASSQGLADLYEQYF. The CDR3 bases are TGCGCCAGCAGCCAAGGACTAGCGGATCTCTACGAGCAGTACTTC.

The chain couples TRBV2 to TRBJ2-3; TRBD1 aligns across 11 bases. Germline V gene lookup returns CDR1 SNHLY and CDR2 FYNNEI. The CDR3 is made up of 15 amino acids. With V trimmed by 4 bases and J by 6 bases, 6 bases remained unmatched. DNA of the CDR3: TGTGCCAGCAGTGTCCGGGACAGGGGGGCGGATACGCAGTATTTT. This encodes CASSVRDRGADTQYF.

This clone counts as medium-sized. The chain employs TRBV11-2 and TRBJ2-1; D call uncertain. Germline V gives CDR1 SGHAT, CDR2 FQNNGV. This CDR3 is 14 amino acids long. The V end was cut by 0 bases, the J end by 0 bases, with 3 bases between. The chain's CDR3 is CASSLDSSYNEQFF. The DNA of the CDR3 is TGTGCCAGCAGCTTAGATAGCTCCTACAATGAGCAGTTCTTC.

The chain recombines TRBV5-1 with TRBJ2-1, with 9 bases fitting TRBD2. The trim removed 4 bases at V and 8 bases at J, leaving 7 bases unmatched. This CDR3 spans 14 amino acids. Germline V gene lookup returns CDR1 SGHRS and CDR2 YFSETQ. In DNA, the CDR3 is TGCGCCAGCAGCCTAATTAGCGGGAGCTATGAGCAGTTCTTC. Its translation: CASSLISGSYEQFF.

This chain uses TRBV7-8 with TRBJ2-3; 9 positions agree with TRBD2. V gave up 4 bases and J gave up 0 bases; unmatched junction bases: 5. From germline, CDR1 is SGHVS and CDR2 FQNEAQ. The CDR3 has 16 residues. The CDR3: CASSSWTSESTDTQYF. The CDR3 nucleotides are TGTGCCAGCAGCTCGTGGACTAGCGAGAGCACAGATACGCAGTATTTT.

The chain combines TRBV28 with TRBJ2-7; the match to TRBD1 covers 8 bases. Unmatched junction bases numbered 12, after V lost 5 bases and J lost 6 bases. CDR3 size: 15 residues. Germline CDR1 reads MDHEN; CDR2 reads SYDVKM. CDR3 nucleotide sequence: TGTGCCAGCAGTCTCAGGAGTGGGACAGGTACCGAGCAGTACTTC. Translating it yields CASSLRSGTGTEQYF. Full variable domain (outside the CDR3, taken from reference TRBV28 and TRBJ2-7): DVKVTQSSRYLVKRTGEKVFLECVQDMDHENMFWYRQDPGLGLRLIYFSYDVKMKEKGDIPEGYSVSREKKERFSLILESASTNQTSMYLCASSLRSGTGTEQYFGPGTRLTVT.

V gene TRBV19 combines with J gene TRBJ2-5; 11 bases line up with TRBD1. Germline loops: CDR1 LNHDA, CDR2 SQIVND (reference sequence). Unmatched junction bases numbered 4, after V lost 3 bases and J lost 4 bases. The CDR3 spans 15 residues. DNA of the CDR3: TGTGCCAGTAGTATCGTCGGGACAGGGGGAGAGACCCAGTACTTC. Encoded protein: CASSIVGTGGETQYF.